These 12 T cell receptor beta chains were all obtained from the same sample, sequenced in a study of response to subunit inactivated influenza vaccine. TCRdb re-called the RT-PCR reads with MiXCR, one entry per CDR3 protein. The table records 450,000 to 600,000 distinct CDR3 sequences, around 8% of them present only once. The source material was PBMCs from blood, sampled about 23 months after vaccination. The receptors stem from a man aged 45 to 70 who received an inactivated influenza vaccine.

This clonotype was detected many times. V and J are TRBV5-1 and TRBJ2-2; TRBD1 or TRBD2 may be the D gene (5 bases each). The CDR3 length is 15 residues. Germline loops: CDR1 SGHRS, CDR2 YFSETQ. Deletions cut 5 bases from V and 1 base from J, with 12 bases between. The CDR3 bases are TGCGCCAGCAGTTCCGGGACCCTGAACACCGGGGAGCTGTTTTTT. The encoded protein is CASSSGTLNTGELFF.

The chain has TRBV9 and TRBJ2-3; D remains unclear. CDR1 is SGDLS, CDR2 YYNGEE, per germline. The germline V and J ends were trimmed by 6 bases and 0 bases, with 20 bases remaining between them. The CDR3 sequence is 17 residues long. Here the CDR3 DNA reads TGTGCCAGCACCTATAAGGACGGCAACACTAGCACAGATACGCAGTATTTT. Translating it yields CASTYKDGNTSTDTQYF.

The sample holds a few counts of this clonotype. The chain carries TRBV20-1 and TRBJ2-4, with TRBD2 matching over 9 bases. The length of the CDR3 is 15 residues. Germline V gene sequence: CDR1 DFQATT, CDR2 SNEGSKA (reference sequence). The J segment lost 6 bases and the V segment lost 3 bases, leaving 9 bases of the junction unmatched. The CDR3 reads CSASRPSGIRNIQYF. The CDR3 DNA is TGCAGTGCTAGCCGGCCTAGCGGGATTCGAAACATTCAGTACTTC.

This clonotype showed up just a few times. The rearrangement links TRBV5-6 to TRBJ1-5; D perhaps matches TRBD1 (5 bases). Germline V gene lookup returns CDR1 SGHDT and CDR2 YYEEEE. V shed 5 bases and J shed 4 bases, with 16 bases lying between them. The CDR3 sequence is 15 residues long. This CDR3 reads CASRERGSPNQPQHF. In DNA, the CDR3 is TGTGCCAGCAGAGAACGGGGCTCCCCAAATCAGCCCCAGCATTTT.

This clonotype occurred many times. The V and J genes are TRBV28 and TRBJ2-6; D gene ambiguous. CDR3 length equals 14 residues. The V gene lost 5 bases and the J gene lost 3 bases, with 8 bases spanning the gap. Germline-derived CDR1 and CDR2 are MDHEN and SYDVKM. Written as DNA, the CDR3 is TGTGCCAGCAGTCTTACGAGTGGGGCCAACGTCCTGACTTTC. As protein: CASSLTSGANVLTF.

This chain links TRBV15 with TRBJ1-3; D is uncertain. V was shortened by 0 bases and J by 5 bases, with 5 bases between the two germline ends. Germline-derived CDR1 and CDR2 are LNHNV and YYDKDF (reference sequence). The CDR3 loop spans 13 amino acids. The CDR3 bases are TGTGCCACCAGCAGAGACAGGAGAAACACCATATATTTT. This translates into CATSRDRRNTIYF.

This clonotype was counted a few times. The CDR3 sequence is CASSDSGGLWEQYF. The CDR3 coding sequence is TGTGCCAGCAGTGATAGCGGGGGGCTTTGGGAGCAGTACTTC. The gene calls are TRBV2 and TRBJ2-7, with TRBD2 matching 10 bases. Germline V gene data show CDR1 as SNHLY and CDR2 as FYNNEI. V dropped 3 bases and J dropped 7; count of bases not matched to a gene: 6. The length of the CDR3 is 14 residues.

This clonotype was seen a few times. This CDR3 reads CASSYEHVYGYTF. DNA of the CDR3: TGCGCCAGCAGCTACGAGCACGTCTATGGCTACACCTTC. The V gene is TRBV4-1, the J gene TRBJ1-2, with D unclear. The length of the CDR3 is 13 residues. The germline V and J ends were trimmed by 5 bases and 4 bases, with 11 bases remaining between them. Germline loops: CDR1 MGHRA, CDR2 YSYEKL.

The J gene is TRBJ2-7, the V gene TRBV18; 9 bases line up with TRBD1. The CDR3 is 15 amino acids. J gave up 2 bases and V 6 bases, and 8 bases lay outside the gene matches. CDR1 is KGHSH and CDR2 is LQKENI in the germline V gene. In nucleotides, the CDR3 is TGTGCCAGCTCCCCCCCGGGGACAGGGACCTACGAGCAGTACTTC. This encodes CASSPPGTGTYEQYF. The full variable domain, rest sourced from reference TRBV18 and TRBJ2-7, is NAGVMQNPRHLVRRRGQEARLRCSPMKGHSHVYWYRQLPEEGLKFMVYLQKENIIDESGMPKERFSAEFPKEGPSILRIQQVVRGDSAAYFCASSPPGTGTYEQYFGPGTRLTVT.

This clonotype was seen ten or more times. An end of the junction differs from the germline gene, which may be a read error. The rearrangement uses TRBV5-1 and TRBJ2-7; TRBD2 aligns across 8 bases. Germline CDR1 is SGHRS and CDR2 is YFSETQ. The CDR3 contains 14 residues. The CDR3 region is CASSGTSGSYEQYF. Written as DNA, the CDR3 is TGTGCCAGCAGCGGAACTAGCGGCTCCTACGAGCAGTACTTC. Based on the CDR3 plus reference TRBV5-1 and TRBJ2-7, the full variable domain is KAGVTQTPRYLIKTRGQQVTLSCSPISGHRSVSWYQQTPGQGLQFLFEYFSETQRNKGNFPGRFSGRQFSNSRSEMNVSTLELGDSALYLCASSGTSGSYEQYFGPGTRLTVT.

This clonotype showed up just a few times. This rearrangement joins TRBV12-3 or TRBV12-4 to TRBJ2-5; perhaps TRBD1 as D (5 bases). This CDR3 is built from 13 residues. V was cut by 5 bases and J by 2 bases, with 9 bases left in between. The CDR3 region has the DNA TGTGCCAGCAGTGGTCCAGGGCAAGAGACCCAGTACTTC. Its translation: CASSGPGQETQYF.

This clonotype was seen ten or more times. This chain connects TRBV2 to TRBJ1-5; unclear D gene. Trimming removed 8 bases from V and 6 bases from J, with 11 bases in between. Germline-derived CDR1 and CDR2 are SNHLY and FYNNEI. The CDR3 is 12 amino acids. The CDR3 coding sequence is TGTGCCAGCGGATTAAGGAGTCAGCCCCAGCATTTT. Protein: CASGLRSQPQHF.